This TCR beta chain was identified during a study of resident and recirculating memory T cells in vitiligo. Study-level findings and limits: Clonality differed among vitiligo lesions, with no unique dominant clone.

Some clones are missing from TCRdb's copy, which holds only in-frame ones; the method was immunoSEQ multiplex PCR. The table includes fewer than 85,000 clones, about 91% detected once. CDR1 is SEHNR and CDR2 is FQNEAQ in the germline V gene (reference sequence). The ends lost 2 bases at V and 8 bases at J; junction bases unmatched: 10. The CDR3 runs 16 residues. A note on this clone: Its antigen is as yet unknown.

This clonotype was obtained from a male donor with vitiligo. Input material: blood. This chain connects TRBV7-9 to TRBJ1-2; 11 bases are shared with TRBD1. CDR3 in amino acids: CASSLWTGGGVGGYTF. The DNA for the CDR3 is TGTGCCAGCAGCTTATGGACAGGGGGCGGCGTGGGAGGCTACACCTTC.